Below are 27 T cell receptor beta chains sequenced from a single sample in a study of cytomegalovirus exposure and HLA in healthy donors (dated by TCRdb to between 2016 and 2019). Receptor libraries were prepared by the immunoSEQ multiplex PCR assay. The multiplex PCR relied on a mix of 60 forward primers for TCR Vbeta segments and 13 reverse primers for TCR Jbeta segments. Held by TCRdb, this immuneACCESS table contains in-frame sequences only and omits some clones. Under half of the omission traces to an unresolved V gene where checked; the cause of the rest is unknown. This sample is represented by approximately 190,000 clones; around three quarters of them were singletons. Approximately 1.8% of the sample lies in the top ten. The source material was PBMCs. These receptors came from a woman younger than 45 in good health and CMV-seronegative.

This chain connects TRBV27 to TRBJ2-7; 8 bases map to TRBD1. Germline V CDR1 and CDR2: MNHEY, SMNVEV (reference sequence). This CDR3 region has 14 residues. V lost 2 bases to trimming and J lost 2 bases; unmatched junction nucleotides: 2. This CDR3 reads CASSLQGATYEQYF. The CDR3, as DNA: TGTGCCAGCAGTTTACAGGGGGCGACCTACGAGCAGTACTTC.

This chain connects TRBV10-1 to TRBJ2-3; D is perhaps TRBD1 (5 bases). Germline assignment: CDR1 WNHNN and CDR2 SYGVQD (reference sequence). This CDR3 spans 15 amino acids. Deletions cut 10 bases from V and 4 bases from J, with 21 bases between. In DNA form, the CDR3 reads TGCGCCACCTCGTTAGGTTGGGGCTTCGCAGATACGCAGTATTTT. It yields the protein CATSLGWGFADTQYF.

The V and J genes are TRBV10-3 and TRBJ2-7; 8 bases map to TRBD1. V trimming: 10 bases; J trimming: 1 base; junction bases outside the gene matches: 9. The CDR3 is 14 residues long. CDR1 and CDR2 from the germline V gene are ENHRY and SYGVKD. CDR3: CATSGQGPSYEQYF. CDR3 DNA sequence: TGTGCCACCTCTGGACAGGGCCCTTCCTACGAGCAGTACTTC.

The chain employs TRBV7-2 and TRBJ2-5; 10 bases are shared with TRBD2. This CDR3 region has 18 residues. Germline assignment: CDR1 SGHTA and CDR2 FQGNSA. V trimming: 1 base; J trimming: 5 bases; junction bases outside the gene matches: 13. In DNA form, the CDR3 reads TGTGCCAGCAGCTTAGGAATAGCGGGAGGCCTAACTTGGGAGACCCAGTACTTC. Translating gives CASSLGIAGGLTWETQYF.

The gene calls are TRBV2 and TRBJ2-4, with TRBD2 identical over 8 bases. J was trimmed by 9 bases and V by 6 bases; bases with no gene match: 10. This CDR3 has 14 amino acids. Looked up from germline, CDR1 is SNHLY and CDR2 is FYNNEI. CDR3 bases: TGTGCCAGCAGACCGGGACTAGGGGCATCCATTCAGTACTTC. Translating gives CASRPGLGASIQYF.

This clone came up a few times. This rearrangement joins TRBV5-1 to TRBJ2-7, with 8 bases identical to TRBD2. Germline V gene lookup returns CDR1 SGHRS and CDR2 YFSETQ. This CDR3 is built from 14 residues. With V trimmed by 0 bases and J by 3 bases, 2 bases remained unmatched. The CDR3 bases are TGCGCCAGCAGCTTGGGAAGCGGGAGCTACGAGCAGTACTTC. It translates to CASSLGSGSYEQYF.

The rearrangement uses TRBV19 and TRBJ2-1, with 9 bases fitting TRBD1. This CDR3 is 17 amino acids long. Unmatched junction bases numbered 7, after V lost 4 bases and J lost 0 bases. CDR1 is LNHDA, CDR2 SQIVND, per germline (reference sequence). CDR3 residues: CASSRDRDFSSYNEQFF. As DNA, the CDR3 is TGTGCCAGTAGTAGGGACAGGGACTTCAGCTCCTACAATGAGCAGTTCTTC.

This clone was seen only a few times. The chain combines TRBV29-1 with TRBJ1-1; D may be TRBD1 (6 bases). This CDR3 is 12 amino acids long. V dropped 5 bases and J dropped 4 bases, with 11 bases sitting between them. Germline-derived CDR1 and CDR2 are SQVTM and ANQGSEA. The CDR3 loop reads CSVSGTSTEAFF. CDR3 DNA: TGCAGCGTTTCCGGGACAAGCACTGAAGCTTTCTTT.

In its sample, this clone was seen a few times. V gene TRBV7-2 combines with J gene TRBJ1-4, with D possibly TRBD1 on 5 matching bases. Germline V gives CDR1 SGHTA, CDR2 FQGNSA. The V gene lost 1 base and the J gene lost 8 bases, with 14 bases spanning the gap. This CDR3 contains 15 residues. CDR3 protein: CASSLVGGGSEKLFF. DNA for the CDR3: TGTGCCAGCAGCTTAGTCGGGGGAGGTAGCGAAAAACTGTTTTTT.

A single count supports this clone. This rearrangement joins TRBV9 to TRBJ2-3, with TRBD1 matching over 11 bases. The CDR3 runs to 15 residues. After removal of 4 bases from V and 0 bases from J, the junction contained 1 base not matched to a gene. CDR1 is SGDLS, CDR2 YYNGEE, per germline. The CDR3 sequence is CASSWTGGSTDTQYF. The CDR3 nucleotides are TGTGCCAGCAGCTGGACAGGGGGCAGCACAGATACGCAGTATTTT.

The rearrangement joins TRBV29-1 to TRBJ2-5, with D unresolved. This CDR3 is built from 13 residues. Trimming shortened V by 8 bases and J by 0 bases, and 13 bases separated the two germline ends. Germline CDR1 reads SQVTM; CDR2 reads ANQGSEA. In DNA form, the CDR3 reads TGCAGCCTTGCTCCTCGGTACCAAGAGACCCAGTACTTC. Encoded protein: CSLAPRYQETQYF.

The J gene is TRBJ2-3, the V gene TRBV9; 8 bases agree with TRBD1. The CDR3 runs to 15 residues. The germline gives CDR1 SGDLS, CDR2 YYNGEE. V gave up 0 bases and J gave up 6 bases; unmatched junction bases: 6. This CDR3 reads CASSVAQGAADTQYF. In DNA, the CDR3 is TGTGCCAGCAGCGTAGCTCAGGGGGCGGCGGATACGCAGTATTTT.

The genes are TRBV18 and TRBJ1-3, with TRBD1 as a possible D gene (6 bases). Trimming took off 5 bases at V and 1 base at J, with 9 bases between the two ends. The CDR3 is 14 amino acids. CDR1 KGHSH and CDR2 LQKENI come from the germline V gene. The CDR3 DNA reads TGTGCCAGCTCAGAAACAGGGTCTGGAAACACCATATATTTT. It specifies CASSETGSGNTIYF.

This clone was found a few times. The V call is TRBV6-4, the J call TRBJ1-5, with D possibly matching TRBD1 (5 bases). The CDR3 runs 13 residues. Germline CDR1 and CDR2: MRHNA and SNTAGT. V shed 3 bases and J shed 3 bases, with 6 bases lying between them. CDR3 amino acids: CASSETVNQPQHF. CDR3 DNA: TGTGCCAGCAGTGAGACAGTCAATCAGCCCCAGCATTTT.

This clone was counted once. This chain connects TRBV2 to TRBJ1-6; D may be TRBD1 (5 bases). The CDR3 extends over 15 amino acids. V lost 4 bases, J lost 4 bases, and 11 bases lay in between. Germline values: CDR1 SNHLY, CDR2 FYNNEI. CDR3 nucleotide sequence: TGTGCCAGCAGTGCCCCGGGGGGATATAATTCACCCCTCCACTTT. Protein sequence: CASSAPGGYNSPLHF.

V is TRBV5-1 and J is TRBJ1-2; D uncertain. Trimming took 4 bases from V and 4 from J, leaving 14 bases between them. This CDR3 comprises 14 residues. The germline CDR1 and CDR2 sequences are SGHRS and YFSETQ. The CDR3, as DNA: TGCGCCAGCAGCCTCGATCCACATACCTATGGCTACACCTTC. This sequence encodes CASSLDPHTYGYTF.

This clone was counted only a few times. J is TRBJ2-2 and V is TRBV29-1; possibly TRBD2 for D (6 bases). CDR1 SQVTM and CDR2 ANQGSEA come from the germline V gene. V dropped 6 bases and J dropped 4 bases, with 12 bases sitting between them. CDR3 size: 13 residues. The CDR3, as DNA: TGCAGCGTGGGGGGTCGGGGCACCGGGGAGCTGTTTTTT. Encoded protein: CSVGGRGTGELFF.

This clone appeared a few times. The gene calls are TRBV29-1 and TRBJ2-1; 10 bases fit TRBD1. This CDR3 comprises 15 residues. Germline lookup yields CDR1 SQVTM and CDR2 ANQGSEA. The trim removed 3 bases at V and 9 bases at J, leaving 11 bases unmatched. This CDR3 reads CSVESRDRGYGEQFF. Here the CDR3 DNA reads TGCAGCGTTGAGTCCCGGGACAGGGGTTACGGTGAGCAGTTCTTC.

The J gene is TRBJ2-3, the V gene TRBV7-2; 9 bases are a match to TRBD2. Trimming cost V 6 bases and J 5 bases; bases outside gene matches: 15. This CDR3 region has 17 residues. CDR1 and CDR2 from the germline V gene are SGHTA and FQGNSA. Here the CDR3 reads CASRTLGVAGAQDTQYF. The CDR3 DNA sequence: TGTGCCAGCAGAACCCTGGGGGTAGCGGGAGCACAAGATACGCAGTATTTT. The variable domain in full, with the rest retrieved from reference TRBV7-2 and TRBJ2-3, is GAGVSQSPSNKVTEKGKDVELRCDPISGHTALYWYRQSLGQGLEFLIYFQGNSAPDKSGLPSDRFSAERTGGSVSTLTIQRTQQEDSAVYLCASRTLGVAGAQDTQYFGPGTRLTVL.

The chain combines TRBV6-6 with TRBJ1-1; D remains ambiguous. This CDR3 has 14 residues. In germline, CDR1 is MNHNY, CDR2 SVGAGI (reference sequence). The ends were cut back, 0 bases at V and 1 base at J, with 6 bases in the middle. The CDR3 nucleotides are TGTGCCAGCAGTTACTCGAACAGGAACACTGAAGCTTTCTTT. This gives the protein CASSYSNRNTEAFF.

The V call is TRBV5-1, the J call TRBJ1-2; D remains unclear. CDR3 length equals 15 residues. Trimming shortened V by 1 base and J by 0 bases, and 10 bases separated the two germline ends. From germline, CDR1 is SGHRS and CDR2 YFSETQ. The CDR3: CASSLFLAANYGYTF. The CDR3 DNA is TGCGCCAGCAGCTTGTTTTTGGCCGCTAACTATGGCTACACCTTC.

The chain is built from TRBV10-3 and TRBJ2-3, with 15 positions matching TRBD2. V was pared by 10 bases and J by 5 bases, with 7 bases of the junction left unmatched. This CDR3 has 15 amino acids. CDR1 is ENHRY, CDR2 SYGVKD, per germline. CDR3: CATGLAGGPLDTQYF. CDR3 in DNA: TGTGCCACCGGACTAGCGGGGGGGCCATTAGATACGCAGTATTTT.

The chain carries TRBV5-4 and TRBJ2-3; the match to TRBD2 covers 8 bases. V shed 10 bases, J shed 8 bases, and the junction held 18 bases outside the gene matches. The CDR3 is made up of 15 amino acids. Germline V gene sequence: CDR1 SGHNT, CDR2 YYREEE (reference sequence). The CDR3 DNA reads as TGTGCCGGCGCGTCGGGAGGGCGGGGAGGTGTTACGCAGTATTTT. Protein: CAGASGGRGGVTQYF. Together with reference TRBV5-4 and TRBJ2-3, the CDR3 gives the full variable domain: ETGVTQSPTHLIKTRGQQVTLRCSSQSGHNTVSWYQQALGQGPQFIFQYYREEENGRGNFPPRFSGLQFPNYSSELNVNALELDDSALYLCAGASGGRGGVTQYFGPGTRLTVL.

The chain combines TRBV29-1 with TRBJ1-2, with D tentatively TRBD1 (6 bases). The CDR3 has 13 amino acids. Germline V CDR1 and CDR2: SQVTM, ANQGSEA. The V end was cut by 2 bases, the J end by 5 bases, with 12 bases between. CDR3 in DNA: TGCAGCGTTGAAAAGGGGGACGGTTATGGCTACACCTTC. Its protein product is CSVEKGDGYGYTF. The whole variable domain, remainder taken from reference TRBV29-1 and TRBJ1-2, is SAVISQKPSRDICQRGTSLTIQCQVDSQVTMMFWYRQQPGQSLTLIATANQGSEATYESGFVIDKFPISRPNLTFSTLTVSNMSPEDSSIYLCSVEKGDGYGYTFGSGTRLTVV.

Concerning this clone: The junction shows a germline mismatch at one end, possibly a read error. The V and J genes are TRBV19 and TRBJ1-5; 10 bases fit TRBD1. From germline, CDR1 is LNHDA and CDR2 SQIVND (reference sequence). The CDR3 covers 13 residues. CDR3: CGTGAYSNQPQHF. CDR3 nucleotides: TGCGGGACAGGGGCATATAGCAATCAGCCCCAGCATTTT. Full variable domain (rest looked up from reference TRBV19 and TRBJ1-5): DGGITQSPKYLFRKEGQNVTLSCEQNLNHDAMYWYRQDPGQGLRLIYYSQIVNDFQKGDIAEGYSVSREKKESFPLTVTSAQKNPTAFYLCGTGAYSNQPQHFGDGTRLSIL.

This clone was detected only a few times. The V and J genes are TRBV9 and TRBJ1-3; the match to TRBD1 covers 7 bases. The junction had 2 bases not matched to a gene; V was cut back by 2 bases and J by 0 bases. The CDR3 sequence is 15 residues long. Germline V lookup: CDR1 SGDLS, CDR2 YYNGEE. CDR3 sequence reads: CASSVGQDSGNTIYF. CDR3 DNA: TGTGCCAGCAGCGTTGGACAGGACTCTGGAAACACCATATATTTT.

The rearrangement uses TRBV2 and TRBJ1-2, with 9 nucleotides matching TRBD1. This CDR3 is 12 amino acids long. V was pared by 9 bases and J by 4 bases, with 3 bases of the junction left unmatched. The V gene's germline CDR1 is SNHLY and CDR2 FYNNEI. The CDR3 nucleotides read TGTGCCAGAACAGGGGGCCCCTATGGCTACACCTTC. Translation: CARTGGPYGYTF. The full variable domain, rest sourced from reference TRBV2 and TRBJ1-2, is EPEVTQTPSHQVTQMGQEVILRCVPISNHLYFYWYRQILGQKVEFLVSFYNNEISEKSEIFDDQFSVERPDGSNFTLKIRSTKLEDSAMYFCARTGGPYGYTFGSGTRLTVV.